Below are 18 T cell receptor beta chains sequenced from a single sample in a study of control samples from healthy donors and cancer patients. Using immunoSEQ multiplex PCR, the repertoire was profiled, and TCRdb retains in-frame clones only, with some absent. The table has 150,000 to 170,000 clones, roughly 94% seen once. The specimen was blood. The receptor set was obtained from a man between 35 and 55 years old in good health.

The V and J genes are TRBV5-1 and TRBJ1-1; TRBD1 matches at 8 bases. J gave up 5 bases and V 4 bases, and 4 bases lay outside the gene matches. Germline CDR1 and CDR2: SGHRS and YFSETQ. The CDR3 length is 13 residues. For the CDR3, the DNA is TGCGCCAGCAGCACAGGGGGAGAGACTGAAGCTTTCTTT. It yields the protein CASSTGGETEAFF.

This CDR3 is CAWRDSYNSPLHF. DNA of the CDR3: TGTGCCTGGAGGGACAGCTATAATTCACCCCTCCACTTT. The chain carries TRBV30 and TRBJ1-6; tentative D call: TRBD1 (6 bases). Germline lookup yields CDR1 GTSNPN and CDR2 SVGIG (reference sequence). CDR3 size: 13 residues. Trimming took off 3 bases at V and 3 bases at J, with 6 bases between the two ends.

The CDR3 DNA reads TGTGCCAGCAGCTTGGCGGACAGGGACTATGGCTACACCTTC. It is translated as CASSLADRDYGYTF. This sequence joins TRBV5-6 and TRBJ1-2; 8 bases match TRBD1. Looked up from germline, CDR1 is SGHDT and CDR2 is YYEEEE. The CDR3 sequence is 14 residues long. V dropped 0 bases and J dropped 3; count of bases not matched to a gene: 1.

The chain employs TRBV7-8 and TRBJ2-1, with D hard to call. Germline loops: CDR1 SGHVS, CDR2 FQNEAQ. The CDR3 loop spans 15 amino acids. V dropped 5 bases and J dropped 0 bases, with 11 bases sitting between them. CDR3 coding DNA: TGTGCCAGCAGCGACCCGTATATCTCCTACAATGAGCAGTTCTTC. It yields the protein CASSDPYISYNEQFF.

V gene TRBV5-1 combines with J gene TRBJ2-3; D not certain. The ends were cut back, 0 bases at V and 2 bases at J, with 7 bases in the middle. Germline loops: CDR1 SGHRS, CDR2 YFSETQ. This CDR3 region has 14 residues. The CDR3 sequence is CASSLGDSTDTQYF. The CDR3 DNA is TGCGCCAGCAGCTTGGGAGATTCCACAGATACGCAGTATTTT. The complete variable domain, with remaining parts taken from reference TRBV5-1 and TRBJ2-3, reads KAGVTQTPRYLIKTRGQQVTLSCSPISGHRSVSWYQQTPGQGLQFLFEYFSETQRNKGNFPGRFSGRQFSNSRSEMNVSTLELGDSALYLCASSLGDSTDTQYFGPGTRLTVL.

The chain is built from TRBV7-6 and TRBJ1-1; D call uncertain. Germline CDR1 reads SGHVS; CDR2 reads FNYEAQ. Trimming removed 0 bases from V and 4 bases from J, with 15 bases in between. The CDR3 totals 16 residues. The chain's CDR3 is CASSLAMGGGSTEAFF. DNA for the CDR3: TGTGCCAGCAGCTTAGCGATGGGTGGCGGATCCACTGAAGCTTTCTTT.

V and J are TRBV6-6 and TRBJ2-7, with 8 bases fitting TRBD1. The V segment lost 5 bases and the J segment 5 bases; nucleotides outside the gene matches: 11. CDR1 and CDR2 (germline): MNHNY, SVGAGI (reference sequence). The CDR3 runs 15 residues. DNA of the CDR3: TGTGCCAGCAGTCCGGGACAGGCCAATCGTAACGAGCAGTACTTC. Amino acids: CASSPGQANRNEQYF.

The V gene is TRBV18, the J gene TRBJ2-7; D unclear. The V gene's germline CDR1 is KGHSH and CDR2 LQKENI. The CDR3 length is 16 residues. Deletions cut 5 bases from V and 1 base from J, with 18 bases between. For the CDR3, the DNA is TGTGCCAGCTCAAGTTCCCCCTCAGACCCTTCCTACGAGCAGTACTTC. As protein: CASSSSPSDPSYEQYF.

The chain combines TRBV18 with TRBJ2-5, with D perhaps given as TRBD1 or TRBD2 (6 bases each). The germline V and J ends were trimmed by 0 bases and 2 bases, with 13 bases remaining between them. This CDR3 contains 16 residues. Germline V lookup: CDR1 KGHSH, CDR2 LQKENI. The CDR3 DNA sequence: TGTGCCAGCTCACCACCGGGGGGACATTCACAAGAGACCCAGTACTTC. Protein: CASSPPGGHSQETQYF.

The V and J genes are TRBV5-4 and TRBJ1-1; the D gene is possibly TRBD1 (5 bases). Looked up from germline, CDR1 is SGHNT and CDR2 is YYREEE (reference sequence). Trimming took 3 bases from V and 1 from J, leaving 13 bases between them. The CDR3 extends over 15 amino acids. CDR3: CASSSGLTRNTEAFF. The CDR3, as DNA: TGTGCCAGCAGCTCGGGGCTGACAAGGAACACTGAAGCTTTCTTT.

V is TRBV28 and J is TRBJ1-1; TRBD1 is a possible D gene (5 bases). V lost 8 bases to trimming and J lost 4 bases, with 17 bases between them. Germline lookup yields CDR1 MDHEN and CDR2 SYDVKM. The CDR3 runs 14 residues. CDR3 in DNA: TGTGCCAGCGAATCAGGGCGGGGGGGCACTGAAGCTTTCTTT. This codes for CASESGRGGTEAFF.

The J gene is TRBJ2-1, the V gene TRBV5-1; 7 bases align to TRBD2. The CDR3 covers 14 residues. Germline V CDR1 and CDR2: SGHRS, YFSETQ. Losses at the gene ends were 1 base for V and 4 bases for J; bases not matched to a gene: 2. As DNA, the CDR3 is TGCGCCAGCAGCTTGTTGGGGGGGTACAATGAGCAGTTCTTC. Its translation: CASSLLGGYNEQFF.

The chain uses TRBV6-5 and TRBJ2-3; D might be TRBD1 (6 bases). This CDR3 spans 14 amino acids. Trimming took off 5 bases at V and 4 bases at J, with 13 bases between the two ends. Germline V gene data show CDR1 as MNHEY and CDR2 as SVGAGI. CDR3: CASSPQGTPDTQYF. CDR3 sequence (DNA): TGTGCCAGCAGTCCTCAGGGGACCCCAGATACGCAGTATTTT.

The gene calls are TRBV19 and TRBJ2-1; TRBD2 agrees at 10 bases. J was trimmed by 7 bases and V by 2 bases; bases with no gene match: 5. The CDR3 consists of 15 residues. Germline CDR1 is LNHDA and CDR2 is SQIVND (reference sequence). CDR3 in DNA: TGTGCCAGTAGTATATTCAGCGGGGGGGGAAATGAGCAGTTCTTC. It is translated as CASSIFSGGGNEQFF.

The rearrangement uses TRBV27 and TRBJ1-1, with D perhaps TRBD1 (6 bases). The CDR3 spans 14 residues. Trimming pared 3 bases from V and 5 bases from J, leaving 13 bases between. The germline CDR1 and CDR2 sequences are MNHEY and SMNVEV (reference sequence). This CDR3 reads CASSFLDRSTEAFF. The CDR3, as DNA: TGTGCCAGCAGTTTCCTAGACAGGAGTACTGAAGCTTTCTTT.

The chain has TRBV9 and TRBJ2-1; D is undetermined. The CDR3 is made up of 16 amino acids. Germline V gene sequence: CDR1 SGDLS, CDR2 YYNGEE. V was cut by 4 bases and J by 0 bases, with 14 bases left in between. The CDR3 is CASSLRRSPSYNEQFF. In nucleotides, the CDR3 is TGTGCCAGCAGCCTGCGAAGGTCCCCCTCCTACAATGAGCAGTTCTTC.

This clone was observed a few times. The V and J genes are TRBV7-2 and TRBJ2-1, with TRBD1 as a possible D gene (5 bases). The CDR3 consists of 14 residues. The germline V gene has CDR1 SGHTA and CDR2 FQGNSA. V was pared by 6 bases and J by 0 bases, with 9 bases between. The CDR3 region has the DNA TGTGCCAGCAGAGGGGAATTCTCCTACAATGAGCAGTTCTTC. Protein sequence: CASRGEFSYNEQFF.

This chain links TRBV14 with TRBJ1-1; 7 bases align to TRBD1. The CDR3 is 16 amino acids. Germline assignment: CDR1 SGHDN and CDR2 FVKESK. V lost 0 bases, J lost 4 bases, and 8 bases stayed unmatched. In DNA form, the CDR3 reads TGTGCCAGCAGCCAAGATGGAGGGGGCTGGCGCACTGAAGCTTTCTTT. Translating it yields CASSQDGGGWRTEAFF.